The rows below give T cell receptor beta chains drawn from one sample of a study of blood T cell repertoires in COVID-19. The assay was immunoSEQ multiplex PCR, and TCRdb's table has in-frame clones only and misses some. The profile shows approximately 190,000 clones, around four fifths of them singletons. The sequenced sample was peripheral blood. These receptors came from a woman in her thirties or forties with acute or convalescent COVID-19. CDR3s include the opening cysteine and the closing phenylalanine or tryptophan. A D gene is named only where the DNA matches it firmly. For some rows the clone size is stated as once, few or many, or as a class when expanded; others skip it.

TRBJ1-2 | TRBD1 | NA | TRBV14 | CASSPGGLFYGYTF | TGTGCCAGCAGCCCAGGGGGTCTATTCTATGGCTACACCTTC
TRBJ2-1 | TRBD1 | NA | TRBV27 | CASSLSVGDRVYNEQFF | TGTGCCAGCAGTTTATCCGTAGGGGACAGGGTATACAATGAGCAGTTCTTC
TRBJ1-5 | TRBD1 | NA | TRBV6-5 | CASRPTGVALQPQHF | TGTGCCAGCAGACCTACAGGGGTTGCTCTTCAGCCCCAGCATTTT
TRBJ2-1 | TRBD1 | NA | TRBV5-6 | CASSLGTEGHYNEQFF | TGTGCCAGCAGCTTAGGGACAGAGGGTCACTACAATGAGCAGTTCTTC
TRBJ1-5 | TRBD1 | few | TRBV27 | CASRVQGGQPQHF | TGTGCCAGCCGAGTACAGGGGGGCCAGCCCCAGCATTTT
TRBJ2-1 | TRBD2 | once | TRBV5-1 | CASSLERASGDNEQFF | TGCGCCAGCAGCTTGGAGAGGGCTAGCGGAGACAATGAGCAGTTCTTC
TRBJ2-5 | NA | NA | TRBV5-6 | CASSLGSTKTQYF | TGTGCCAGCAGCTTGGGGAGTACAAAGACCCAGTACTTC
TRBJ2-3 | TRBD2 | NA | TRBV6-5 | CATSLAGGTGDTQYF | TGTGCCACTTCCCTGGCGGGGGGGACGGGAGATACGCAGTATTTT
TRBJ2-5 | NA | NA | TRBV10-3 | CATRKIGKEETQYF | TGTGCCACCAGGAAAATTGGCAAGGAGGAGACCCAGTACTTC
TRBJ1-3 | TRBD1 | NA | TRBV30 | CAWSPGQSDTIYF | TGTGCCTGGAGTCCGGGACAGTCGGACACCATATATTTT
TRBJ2-7 | NA | NA | TRBV5-4 | CASSYPGQNSYEQYF | TGTGCCAGCAGCTACCCGGGACAAAACTCCTACGAGCAGTACTTC
TRBJ2-1 | NA | NA | TRBV19 | CASKSNRVSRGSTYNEQFF | TGTGCCAGTAAGAGTAACAGGGTTTCAAGGGGGAGTACGTACAATGAGCAGTTCTTC
TRBJ2-3 | NA | NA | TRBV19 | CASSIVGSDTQYF | TGTGCCAGTAGTATTGTCGGGTCAGATACGCAGTATTTT
TRBJ1-3 | NA | NA | TRBV7-9 | CASSSNRRNTIYF | TGTGCCAGCAGCTCGAACAGACGAAACACCATATATTTT
TRBJ2-3 | NA | NA | TRBV7-9 | CASSDAFSEGTDTQYF | TGTGCCAGCAGCGACGCATTTAGCGAGGGAACAGATACGCAGTATTTT
TRBJ1-3 | NA | NA | TRBV5-1 | CASSFSQFSGNTIYF | TGCGCCAGCAGCTTCTCACAGTTCTCTGGAAACACCATATATTTT
TRBJ1-4 | NA | once | TRBV28 | CASGGTNPANEKLFF | TGTGCCAGCGGGGGCACTAACCCGGCTAATGAAAAACTGTTTTTT
TRBJ1-1 | TRBD1 | NA | TRBV7-2 | CASSPSGTGMNTEAFF | TGTGCCAGCAGCCCGTCCGGGACAGGGATGAACACTGAAGCTTTCTTT
TRBJ2-3 | TRBD1 | NA | TRBV29-1 | CSVHPGQGTDTQYF | TGCAGCGTCCATCCGGGACAGGGAACAGATACGCAGTATTTT
TRBJ1-5 | NA | NA | TRBV7-2 | CASSLAYNQPQHF | TGTGCCAGCAGCTTAGCCTATAATCAGCCCCAGCATTTT
TRBJ1-1 | NA | NA | TRBV7-3 | CASSLAGDAEAFF | TGTGCCAGCAGCTTAGCAGGGGATGCTGAAGCTTTCTTT
TRBJ1-6 | TRBD1 | NA | TRBV2 | CASSESTGGYSPLHF | TGTGCCAGCAGTGAATCGACAGGGGGCTATTCACCCCTCCACTTT
TRBJ2-7 | TRBD2 | NA | TRBV5-4 | CASTLAGGRREQYF | TGTGCCAGCACCCTAGCGGGAGGGCGTCGCGAGCAGTACTTC